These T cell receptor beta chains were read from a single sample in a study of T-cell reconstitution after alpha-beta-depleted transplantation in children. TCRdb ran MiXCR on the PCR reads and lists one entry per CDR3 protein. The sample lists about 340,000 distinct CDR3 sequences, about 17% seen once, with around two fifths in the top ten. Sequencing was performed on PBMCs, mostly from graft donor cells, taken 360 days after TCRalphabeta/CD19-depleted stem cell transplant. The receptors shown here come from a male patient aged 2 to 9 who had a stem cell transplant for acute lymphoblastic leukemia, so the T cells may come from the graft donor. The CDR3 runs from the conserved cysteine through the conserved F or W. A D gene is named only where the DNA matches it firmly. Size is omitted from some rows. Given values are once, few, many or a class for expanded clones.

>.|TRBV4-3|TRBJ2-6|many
TGCGCCAGCAGCCAAGACAGGCGCTCTGGGGCCAACGTCCTGACTTTC
CASSQDRRSGANVLTF
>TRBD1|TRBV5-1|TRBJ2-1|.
TGCGCCAGCAGCTTGGGGGGACAGGGAGGATTATACAATGAGCAGTTCTTC
CASSLGGQGGLYNEQFF
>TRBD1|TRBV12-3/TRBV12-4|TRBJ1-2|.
TGTGCCAGCAGTTTACACGGGACAGGGATGGGGGGCTACACCTTC
CASSLHGTGMGGYTF
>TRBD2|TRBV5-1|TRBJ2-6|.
TGCGCCAGCAGCTTGGTAGTAGCGGGAGTGAGGGGGGCCAACGTCCTGACTTTC
CASSLVVAGVRGANVLTF
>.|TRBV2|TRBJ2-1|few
TGTGCCAGCGCGAGGGAGAGAGGACTCAATGAGCAGTTCTTC
CASARERGLNEQFF
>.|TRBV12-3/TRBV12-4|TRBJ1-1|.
TGTGCCAGCAGTGCGACGGTGAACACTGAAGCTTTCTTT
CASSATVNTEAFF
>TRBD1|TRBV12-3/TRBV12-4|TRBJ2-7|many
TGTGCCAGCAGTTTTCCTGCAGGGGGATTTTACGAGCAGTACTTC
CASSFPAGGFYEQYF
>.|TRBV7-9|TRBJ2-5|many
TGTGCCAGCAGCTTAGGACAGGCGGAGACCCAGTACTTC
CASSLGQAETQYF
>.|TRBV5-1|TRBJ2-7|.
TGCGCCAGCAGTCATTGGACGGGAAACGAGCAGTACTTC
CASSHWTGNEQYF
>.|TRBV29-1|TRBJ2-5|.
TGCAGCGCTACGGACAGCACCCAAGAGACCCAGTACTTC
CSATDSTQETQYF
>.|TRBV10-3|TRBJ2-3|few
TGTGCCATCAGTGATGGGGACCAAGACACAGATACGCAGTATTTT
CAISDGDQDTDTQYF
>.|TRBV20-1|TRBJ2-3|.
TGCAGTGCTAGTTTTGGGGGCTCTAGCACAGATACGCAGTATTTT
CSASFGGSSTDTQYF
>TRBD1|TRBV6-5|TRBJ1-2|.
TGTGCCAGCAGTTACGGACAGGGGGGCTATGGCTACACCTTC
CASSYGQGGYGYTF
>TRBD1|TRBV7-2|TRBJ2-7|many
TGTGCCAGCAGCTTAGACAGGGGAATGGGGACCTACGAGCAGTACTTC
CASSLDRGMGTYEQYF
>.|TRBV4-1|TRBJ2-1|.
TGCGCCAGCAGCCTCAAAAAGGACCCTTTTGACAATGAGCAGTTCTTC
CASSLKKDPFDNEQFF
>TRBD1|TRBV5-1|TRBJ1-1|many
TGCGCCAGCAGCTTCGACAGGGGAACTGAAGCTTTCTTT
CASSFDRGTEAFF
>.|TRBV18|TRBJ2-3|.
TGTGCCAGCTCACCCGTCAGCGGTTCTAGCACAGATACGCAGTATTTT
CASSPVSGSSTDTQYF
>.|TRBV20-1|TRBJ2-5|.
TGCAGTGCTCCCCTACCGAGGGGACCCCAAGAGACCCAGTACTTC
CSAPLPRGPQETQYF
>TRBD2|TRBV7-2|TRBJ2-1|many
TGTGCCAGCAGCTTAGCGGTCCAAGGACTAGCGGGCCATGTCTCCTACAATGAGCAGTTCTTC
CASSLAVQGLAGHVSYNEQFF
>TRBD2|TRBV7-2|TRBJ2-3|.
TGTGCCAGCAGCTTAGCCGGGGGGGCTACAGATACGCAGTATTTT
CASSLAGGATDTQYF
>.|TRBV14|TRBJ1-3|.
TGTGCCAGCAGCCAAGGTCTGATCTCCGGCATATATTTT
CASSQGLISGIYF
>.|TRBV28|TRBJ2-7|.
TGTGCCAGCAGTTTATCGTCAGGGTTCTACGAGCAGTACTTC
CASSLSSGFYEQYF
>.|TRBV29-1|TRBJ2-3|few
TGCAGCGCCCGGGACATAAAGCAGATGGATACGCAGTATTTT
CSARDIKQMDTQYF
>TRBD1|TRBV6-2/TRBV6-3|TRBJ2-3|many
TGTGCCAGCAGTAGGGACAGGGTGAGCACAGATACGCAGTATTTT
CASSRDRVSTDTQYF
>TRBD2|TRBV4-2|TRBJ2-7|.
TGTGCCAGCAGCCAAGATCAGGGACTAGCCCGAAGCAATCACGAGCAGTACTTC
CASSQDQGLARSNHEQYF
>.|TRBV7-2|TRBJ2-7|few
TGTGCCAGCAGCTCGGTTAGCGGTTCCTACGAGCAGTACTTC
CASSSVSGSYEQYF
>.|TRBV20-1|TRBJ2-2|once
TGCAGTGCTAGAGATCTCGGCAGAGACACCGGGGAGCTGTTTTTT
CSARDLGRDTGELFF
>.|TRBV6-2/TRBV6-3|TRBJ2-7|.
TGTGCCAGCAGTTTACCGAGGGGAGGAAGCTACGAGCAGTACTTC
CASSLPRGGSYEQYF
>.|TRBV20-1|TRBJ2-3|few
TGCAGTGCTATTCCCGGGGCAAAAGATACGCAGTATTTT
CSAIPGAKDTQYF
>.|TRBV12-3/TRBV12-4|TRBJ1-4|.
TGTGCCAGCAGTTTTTTCGATGAAAAACTGTTTTTT
CASSFFDEKLFF
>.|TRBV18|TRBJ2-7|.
TGTGCCAGCTCACCATTGGTAGAGAGCCACCGCTACGAGCAGTACTTC
CASSPLVESHRYEQYF
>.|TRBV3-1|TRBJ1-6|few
TGTGCCAGCAGCACTAATACTGGAAATTCACCCCTCCACTTT
CASSTNTGNSPLHF
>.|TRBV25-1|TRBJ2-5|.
TGTGCCAGCAGTGACCCTCAAGAGACCCAGTACTTC
CASSDPQETQYF
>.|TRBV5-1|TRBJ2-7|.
TGCGCCAGCAGCTTGGGGTGGGGGGACGAGCAGTACTTC
CASSLGWGDEQYF
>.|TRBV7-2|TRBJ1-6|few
TGTGCCAGCAGTGAGAATTCACCCCTCCACTTT
CASSENSPLHF
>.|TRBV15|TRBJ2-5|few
TGTGCCACCAGCGGGCGGGACAGAGAGACCCAGTACTTC
CATSGRDRETQYF
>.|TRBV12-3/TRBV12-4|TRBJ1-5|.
TGTGCCAGCAGTTTACGGCAGGGACGTCAGCCCCAGCATTTT
CASSLRQGRQPQHF
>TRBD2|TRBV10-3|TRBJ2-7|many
TGTGCCATCAGTGAGGGTAGCGGGATGAGCTACGAGCAGTACTTC
CAISEGSGMSYEQYF